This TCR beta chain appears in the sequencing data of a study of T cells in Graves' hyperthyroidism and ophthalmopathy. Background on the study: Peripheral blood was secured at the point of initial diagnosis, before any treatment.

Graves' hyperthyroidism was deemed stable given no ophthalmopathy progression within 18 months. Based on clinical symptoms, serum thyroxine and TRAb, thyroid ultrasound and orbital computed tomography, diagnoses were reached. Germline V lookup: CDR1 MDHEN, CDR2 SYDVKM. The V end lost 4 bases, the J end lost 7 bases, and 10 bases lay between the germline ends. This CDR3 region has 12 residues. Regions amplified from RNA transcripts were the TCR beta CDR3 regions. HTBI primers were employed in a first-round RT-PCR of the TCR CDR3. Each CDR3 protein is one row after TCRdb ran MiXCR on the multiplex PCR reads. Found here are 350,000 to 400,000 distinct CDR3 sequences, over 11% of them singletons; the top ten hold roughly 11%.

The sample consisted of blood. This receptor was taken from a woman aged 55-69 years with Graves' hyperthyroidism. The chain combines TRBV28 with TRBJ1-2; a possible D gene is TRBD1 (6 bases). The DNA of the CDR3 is TGTGCCAGCAGTTACCAGGGGATTGGCTACACCTTC. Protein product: CASSYQGIGYTF.